A single TCR beta chain is shown here with its context. This entry comes from a study of control samples from healthy donors and cancer patients. Trimming left V 5 bases short and J 4 bases short, with 9 bases between. There are 13 residues in the CDR3. Germline CDR1 SQVTM, CDR2 ANQGSEA. Clones were read by immunoSEQ multiplex PCR, and TCRdb kept only the in-frame ones, dropping some. The sample holds some 120,000 clones; 80% to 90% are singletons and the top ten take approximately 1%. This TCR was sampled from a woman aged 45-65 years with colorectal cancer. The chain has TRBV29-1 and TRBJ2-6, with D possibly TRBD2 on 7 matching bases. Sequenced: PBMCs. CDR3 region: CSVSGTGANVLTF. The CDR3 nucleotides read TGCAGCGTTAGCGGGACAGGGGCCAACGTCCTGACTTTC. Using reference TRBV29-1 and TRBJ2-6 for the parts outside the CDR3, the full variable domain is SAVISQKPSRDICQRGTSLTIQCQVDSQVTMMFWYRQQPGQSLTLIATANQGSEATYESGFVIDKFPISRPNLTFSTLTVSNMSPEDSSIYLCSVSGTGANVLTFGAGSRLTVL.